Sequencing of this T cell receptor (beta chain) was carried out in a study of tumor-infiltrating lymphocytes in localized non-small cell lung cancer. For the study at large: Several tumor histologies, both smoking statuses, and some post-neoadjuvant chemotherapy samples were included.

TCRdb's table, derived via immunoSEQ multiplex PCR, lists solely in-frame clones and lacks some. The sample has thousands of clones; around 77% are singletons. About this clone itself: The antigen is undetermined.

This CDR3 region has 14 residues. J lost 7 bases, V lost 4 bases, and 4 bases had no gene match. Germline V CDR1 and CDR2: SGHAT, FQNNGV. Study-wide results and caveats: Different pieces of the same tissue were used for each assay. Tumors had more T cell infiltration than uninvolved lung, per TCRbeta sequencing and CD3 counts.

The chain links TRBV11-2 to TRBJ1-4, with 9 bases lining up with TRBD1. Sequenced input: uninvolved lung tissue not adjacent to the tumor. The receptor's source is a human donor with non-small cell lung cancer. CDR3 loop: CASSSGTGSEKLFF. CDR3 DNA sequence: TGTGCCAGCAGCTCCGGGACAGGGAGTGAAAAACTGTTTTTT.